This entry is about one T cell receptor beta chain. These data belong to a study of blood T cell repertoires in COVID-19. Study summary: Sample material is recorded as cDNA or gDNA derived from T cells, B-cell-depleted T cells, or PBMCs.

From germline, CDR1 is LNHDA and CDR2 SQIVND (reference sequence). V shed 5 bases, J shed 5 bases, and the junction held 8 bases outside the gene matches. CDR3 length: 15 residues. Per the authors' pipeline: Estimation of nucleated cell counts relied on the amplification of reference gene primers. Using immunoSEQ multiplex PCR, the repertoire was profiled, and TCRdb retains in-frame clones only, with some absent. The D gene and trimming were derived from the DNA, and the V and J assignments and clone size from that table. The sample has around 250,000 clones, more than 75% seen once. The sequence came from a woman of 80 years or more with COVID-19, enrolled during active disease. V usage is TRBV19 and J usage is TRBJ1-3, with 8 bases lining up with TRBD1. The sequenced sample was peripheral blood. The CDR3 sequence is CASSVSRGLRNTIYF. Here the CDR3 DNA reads TGTGCCAGTAGTGTCTCCAGGGGGCTTAGAAACACCATATATTTT.